This TCR beta chain emerged from a study of identical twins. Trimming stripped 6 bases from V and 6 bases from J, with 10 bases between. CDR3 length: 12 residues. Germline V gene sequence: CDR1 LNHDA, CDR2 SQIVND (reference sequence). General study findings and limits: Sharing of beta out-of-frame sequences by twins showed a weaker excess. Insertions were reduced in abundant cord blood beta clonotypes but not in memory repertoires. Conclusions relied on cross-sectional statistical analysis, not following the same donors. The models gave estimates that fell short of the out-of-frame TCR alpha sharing seen in monozygotic twins.

TCRdb passed the 5' RACE reads through MiXCR, listing each CDR3 protein once. The sample includes 200,000 to 250,000 distinct CDR3 sequences, approximately 11% seen only once; the top ten take about 4.1%. As to this clonotype: Its antigen is not identified.

These same data were also listed under a study on yellow fever vaccine responses in identical twins.

The receptor comes from a woman in her late teens or twenties in good health. Sample: memory (CD45RO+) T cells sorted from blood. The chain has TRBV19 and TRBJ2-3; D unresolved. The CDR3 DNA reads as TGTGCCAGTAGGCCGACTGGGGATACGCAGTATTTT. This gives the protein CASRPTGDTQYF.